The 26 T cell receptor beta chains below come from one sample, sequenced in a study of T cell changes during pregnancy in multiple sclerosis. Produced via immunoSEQ multiplex PCR; TCRdb's table is partial and in-frame only. The data contain tens of thousands of clones, approximately 91% of them singletons. Material for sequencing was PBMCs (not recorded whether the cells were cultured). These receptors were collected from a female donor with multiple sclerosis, enrolled in a pregnancy study.

About this clone itself: At one boundary the junction diverges from the germline segment, which might be a read error. The rearrangement joins TRBV7-7 to TRBJ2-1; TRBD1 or TRBD2 may be the D gene (7 bases each). Germline values: CDR1 SSHAT, CDR2 FNYEAQ (reference sequence). The CDR3 runs to 11 residues. The CDR3 nucleotides are TGTGCTAGCAGGGGGGGGAATGAGCAGTTCTTC. This encodes CASRGGNEQFF.

This sequence joins TRBV28 and TRBJ2-7, with 8 bases that match TRBD1. Trimming cost V 6 bases and J 5 bases; bases outside gene matches: 9. The CDR3 is 14 amino acids. CDR1 is MDHEN and CDR2 is SYDVKM in the germline V gene. The CDR3 is CASSHRGIVDEQYF. The CDR3 DNA is TGTGCCAGCAGCCACAGGGGGATCGTGGACGAGCAGTACTTC.

The chain carries TRBV27 and TRBJ2-2, with 8 positions matching TRBD1. V lost 0 bases and J lost 2; bases outside the gene matches: 5. CDR3 length: 17 amino acids. Per germline, CDR1 MNHEY and CDR2 SMNVEV (reference sequence). The DNA of the CDR3 is TGTGCCAGCAGTTTATCACCGGGACAGGCTAACACCGGGGAGCTGTTTTTT. Protein product: CASSLSPGQANTGELFF.

CDR3 region: CASSEVEYGELFF. The CDR3 nucleotides are TGTGCCAGCAGTGAAGTGGAGTACGGGGAGCTGTTTTTT. The chain recombines TRBV6-1 with TRBJ2-2; D is unresolved. Germline lookup yields CDR1 MNHNS and CDR2 SASEGT. The CDR3 runs to 13 residues. The ends were cut back, 1 base at V and 7 bases at J, with 7 bases in the middle.

This chain links TRBV20-1 with TRBJ1-1; no reliable D call. This CDR3 has 10 amino acids. V dropped 4 bases and J dropped 8 bases, with 8 bases sitting between them. In germline, CDR1 is DFQATT, CDR2 SNEGSKA (reference sequence). CDR3 nucleotide sequence: TGCAGTGCTACCGACGGCGAAGCTTTCTTT. Translating it yields CSATDGEAFF.

J is TRBJ1-3 and V is TRBV30, with D uncertain. The CDR3 is 12 amino acids. CDR1 GTSNPN and CDR2 SVGIG come from the germline V gene (reference sequence). The V end lost 4 bases, the J end lost 7 bases, and 11 bases lay between the germline ends. CDR3 region: CAWMDAGNTIYF. CDR3 bases: TGTGCCTGGATGGATGCGGGTAACACCATATATTTT.

This clone was seen a handful of times. The chain uses TRBV28 and TRBJ2-7; the match to TRBD1 covers 9 bases. Trimming at V came to 8 bases and at J to 6 bases, leaving 8 bases not matched to a gene. In germline, CDR1 is MDHEN, CDR2 SYDVKM. The CDR3 has 13 amino acids. The DNA of the CDR3 is TGTGCCAGCGCTCTGGGACAGGGACGCGAGCAGTACTTC. This translates into CASALGQGREQYF.

The V call is TRBV5-6, the J call TRBJ2-3; 7 bases fit TRBD1. Per the germline V gene, CDR1 is SGHDT and CDR2 is YYEEEE. The CDR3 extends over 17 amino acids. The trim removed 4 bases at V and 2 bases at J, leaving 13 bases unmatched. CDR3 in DNA: TGTGCCAGCAGCGACCGGGACAGCTTTGTTACCACAGATACGCAGTATTTT. This codes for CASSDRDSFVTTDTQYF. Filled out from reference TRBV5-6 and TRBJ2-3, the complete variable domain reads DAGVTQSPTHLIKTRGQQVTLRCSPKSGHDTVSWYQQALGQGPQFIFQYYEEEERQRGNFPDRFSGHQFPNYSSELNVNALLLGDSALYLCASSDRDSFVTTDTQYFGPGTRLTVL.

The chain recombines TRBV27 with TRBJ2-5; 7 bases agree with TRBD2. The trim removed 6 bases at V and 1 base at J, leaving 5 bases unmatched. The germline CDR1 and CDR2 sequences are MNHEY and SMNVEV (reference sequence). CDR3 length equals 14 residues. CDR3 protein: CASRTSGGQETQYF. The DNA for the CDR3 is TGTGCCAGCAGAACCTCGGGGGGCCAAGAGACCCAGTACTTC.

The chain uses TRBV19 and TRBJ1-5; D perhaps matches TRBD1 (6 bases). Germline V gives CDR1 LNHDA, CDR2 SQIVND (reference sequence). Between the trimmed V and J ends, which lost 4 bases and 3 bases, there was a span of 22 bases. The CDR3 length is 18 residues. CDR3 sequence (DNA): TGTGCCAGTAGTAAGGCCAGGGGCGGGAAGGCCCCCAATCAGCCCCAGCATTTT. Translation: CASSKARGGKAPNQPQHF.

The chain employs TRBV9 and TRBJ1-1, with TRBD1 as a possible D gene (6 bases). Looked up from germline, CDR1 is SGDLS and CDR2 is YYNGEE. V lost 3 bases and J 4 bases, leaving 13 bases between the germline ends. The CDR3 contains 14 residues. CDR3 nucleotide sequence: TGTGCCAGCAGCGCCCACAGGGAGGGCACTGAAGCTTTCTTT. Its protein is CASSAHREGTEAFF.

The V call is TRBV30, the J call TRBJ2-1, with 8 bases aligning to TRBD2. This CDR3 contains 15 residues. Germline V gives CDR1 GTSNPN, CDR2 SVGIG (reference sequence). V shed 1 base, J shed 3 bases, and the junction held 5 bases outside the gene matches. CDR3 sequence (DNA): TGTGCCTGGAGTGGGGCTAGCGGGCTCTACAATGAGCAGTTCTTC. Protein: CAWSGASGLYNEQFF. Full variable domain (outside the CDR3, taken from reference TRBV30 and TRBJ2-1): SQTIHQWPATLVQPVGSPLSLECTVEGTSNPNLYWYRQAAGRGLQLLFYSVGIGQISSEVPQNLSASRPQDRQFILSSKKLLLSDSGFYLCAWSGASGLYNEQFFGPGTRLTVL.

The chain links TRBV11-2 to TRBJ1-1; possible D gene TRBD1, 6 bases. V lost 3 bases and J lost 2, with 13 bases in between. The germline V gene encodes CDR1 SGHAT and CDR2 FQNNGV. CDR3 size: 15 residues. CDR3: CASSFFGGPNTEAFF. CDR3 nucleotide sequence: TGTGCCAGCAGCTTTTTTGGGGGGCCCAACACTGAAGCTTTCTTT.

The chain combines TRBV5-1 with TRBJ2-7; D possibly corresponds to TRBD1 (7 bases). Trimming took off 4 bases at V and 2 bases at J, with 16 bases between the two ends. CDR3 length equals 15 residues. The V gene's germline CDR1 is SGHRS and CDR2 YFSETQ. The CDR3 loop is CASSPRGVVAYEQYF. CDR3 in DNA: TGCGCCAGCAGCCCCAGGGGGGTCGTCGCCTACGAGCAGTACTTC.

Within the sample, this clone is medium-sized. This chain connects TRBV28 to TRBJ1-2; 7 nucleotides match TRBD1. After removal of 5 bases from V and 4 bases from J, the junction contained 19 bases not matched to a gene. In germline, CDR1 is MDHEN, CDR2 SYDVKM. CDR3 length: 18 residues. CDR3 sequence: CASSLLRDRAHAGYGYTF. The DNA of the CDR3 is TGTGCCAGCAGTCTTCTCCGAGACAGGGCCCACGCCGGCTATGGCTACACCTTC.

This clone was detected only once. V is TRBV6-5 and J is TRBJ2-1, with a tentative D call TRBD2 (5 bases). The CDR3 is 14 amino acids. The germline V gene encodes CDR1 MNHEY and CDR2 SVGAGI. Trimming cost V 3 bases and J 4 bases, with 10 bases left between them. The CDR3 DNA follows: TGTGCCAGCAGTTATTCCCCGGGGTACAATGAGCAGTTCTTC. Its translation: CASSYSPGYNEQFF.

This clone has just one count. This chain uses TRBV7-9 with TRBJ1-2; D unresolved. The V gene's germline CDR1 is SEHNR and CDR2 FQNEAQ (reference sequence). The CDR3 is made up of 12 amino acids. V was clipped by 3 bases and J by 6 bases, with 8 bases between them. The CDR3 spells CASSFSGDGYTF. The DNA for the CDR3 is TGTGCCAGCAGCTTTTCTGGAGATGGCTACACCTTC.

The chain uses TRBV19 and TRBJ1-5; D remains unclear. Trimming removed 2 bases from V and 5 bases from J, with 10 bases in between. The CDR3 sequence is 14 residues long. CDR1 and CDR2 (germline): LNHDA, SQIVND (reference sequence). The CDR3 DNA follows: TGTGCCAGTAGTATACACAGAGCGGATCAGCCCCAGCATTTT. As protein: CASSIHRADQPQHF.

The rearrangement joins TRBV7-9 to TRBJ2-6, with TRBD1 matching over 7 bases. The germline V gene encodes CDR1 SEHNR and CDR2 FQNEAQ (reference sequence). The CDR3 length is 17 residues. J lost 0 bases, V lost 1 base, and 3 bases had no gene match. In DNA, the CDR3 is TGTGCCAGCAGCTTAGGACAGGGAAGCTCTGGGGCCAACGTCCTGACTTTC. It yields the protein CASSLGQGSSGANVLTF.

The J gene is TRBJ2-7, the V gene TRBV7-2; no definite D call. Deletions cut 1 base from V and 0 bases from J, with 10 bases between. From germline, CDR1 is SGHTA and CDR2 FQGNSA. The length of the CDR3 is 15 residues. Here the CDR3 reads CASSLVSQISYEQYF. For the CDR3, the DNA is TGTGCCAGCAGCTTAGTAAGCCAGATCTCCTACGAGCAGTACTTC.

The rearrangement links TRBV9 to TRBJ1-1; D might be TRBD1 (5 bases). CDR3 length equals 13 residues. The germline gives CDR1 SGDLS, CDR2 YYNGEE. The V end lost 4 bases, the J end lost 1 base, and 8 bases lay between the germline ends. The CDR3 DNA follows: TGTGCCAGCAGCTGGGACTCGAACACTGAAGCTTTCTTT. It encodes CASSWDSNTEAFF. Variable domain in full (rest from reference TRBV9 and TRBJ1-1): DSGVTQTPKHLITATGQRVTLRCSPRSGDLSVYWYQQSLDQGLQFLIQYYNGEERAKGNILERFSAQQFPDLHSELNLSSLELGDSALYFCASSWDSNTEAFFGQGTRLTVV.

The table lists this clone with a few counts. This chain joins TRBV6-1 and TRBJ2-4; 8 positions agree with TRBD1. The germline V gene encodes CDR1 MNHNS and CDR2 SASEGT. The V and J ends lost 1 base and 7 bases, in that order; junction bases with no gene match: 6. The CDR3 sequence is 15 residues long. The CDR3 DNA reads as TGTGCCAGCAGTGAAGGGGAGACAGGGGCGAACATTCAGTACTTC. It codes for CASSEGETGANIQYF.

As to this clone: The junction departs from the called germline gene at one end, perhaps through a read error. The gene calls are TRBV6-1 and TRBJ1-2; TRBD1 is a possible D gene (6 bases). The germline CDR1 and CDR2 sequences are MNHNS and SASEGT. The CDR3 runs to 15 residues. The chain's CDR3 is CASSEVVVGTSRITF. The CDR3 nucleotides read TGTGCCAGCAGTGAAGTGGTAGTGGGGACATCTAGGATCACTTTC.

The chain recombines TRBV28 with TRBJ2-7, with 9 nucleotides matching TRBD1. In germline, CDR1 is MDHEN, CDR2 SYDVKM. The junction had 13 bases not matched to a gene; V was cut back by 2 bases and J by 2 bases. The CDR3 runs 18 residues. The CDR3 DNA reads as TGTGCCAGCAGTTTAAAGCCTAGGGAGACAGGGGGACCCTACGAGCAGTACTTC. Translation gives CASSLKPRETGGPYEQYF.

This clone is deemed medium-sized. The chain couples TRBV27 to TRBJ2-7; TRBD2 matches at 10 bases. J was trimmed by 3 bases and V by 5 bases; bases with no gene match: 7. Germline CDR1 reads MNHEY; CDR2 reads SMNVEV (reference sequence). The CDR3 has 15 residues. The CDR3 coding sequence is TGTGCCAGCAGTCCCCATCTAGCGGGAGTCTACGAGCAGTACTTC. As protein: CASSPHLAGVYEQYF.

This chain uses TRBV19 with TRBJ2-7, with D maybe TRBD1 (6 bases). Germline V gene lookup returns CDR1 LNHDA and CDR2 SQIVND (reference sequence). This CDR3 is built from 15 residues. Trimming removed 8 bases at V and 2 bases at J, with 19 bases between. The CDR3: CASHTSGTSPYEQYF. The DNA for the CDR3 is TGTGCCAGTCATACTTCCGGGACATCCCCCTACGAGCAGTACTTC.